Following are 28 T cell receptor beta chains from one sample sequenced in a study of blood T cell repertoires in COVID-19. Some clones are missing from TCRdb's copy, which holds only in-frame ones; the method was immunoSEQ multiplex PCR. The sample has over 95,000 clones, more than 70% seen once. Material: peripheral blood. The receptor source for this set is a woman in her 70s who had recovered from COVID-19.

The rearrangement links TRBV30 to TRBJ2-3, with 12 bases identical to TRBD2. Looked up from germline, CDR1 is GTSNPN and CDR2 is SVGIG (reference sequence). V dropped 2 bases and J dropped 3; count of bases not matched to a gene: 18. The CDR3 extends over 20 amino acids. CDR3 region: CAWSPRGLAGRPDLTDTQYF. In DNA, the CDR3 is TGTGCCTGGAGTCCACGGGGACTAGCGGGTCGTCCTGACCTTACAGATACGCAGTATTTT. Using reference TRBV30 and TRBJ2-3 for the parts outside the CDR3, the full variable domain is SQTIHQWPATLVQPVGSPLSLECTVEGTSNPNLYWYRQAAGRGLQLLFYSVGIGQISSEVPQNLSASRPQDRQFILSSKKLLLSDSGFYLCAWSPRGLAGRPDLTDTQYFGPGTRLTVL.

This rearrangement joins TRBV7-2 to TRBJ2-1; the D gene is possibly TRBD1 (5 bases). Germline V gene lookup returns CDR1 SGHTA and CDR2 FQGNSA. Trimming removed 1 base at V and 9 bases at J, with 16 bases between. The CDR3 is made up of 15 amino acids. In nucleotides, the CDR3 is TGTGCCAGCAGCTTAGGGTCTTCTTCCCAGGGTGAGCAGTTCTTC. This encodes CASSLGSSSQGEQFF.

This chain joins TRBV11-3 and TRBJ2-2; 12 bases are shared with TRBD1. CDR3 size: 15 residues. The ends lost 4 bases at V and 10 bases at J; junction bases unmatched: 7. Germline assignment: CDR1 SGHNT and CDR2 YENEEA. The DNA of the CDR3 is TGTGCCAGCAGCTCACCGGGACAGGGGGCTGAGGAGCTGTTTTTT. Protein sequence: CASSSPGQGAEELFF.

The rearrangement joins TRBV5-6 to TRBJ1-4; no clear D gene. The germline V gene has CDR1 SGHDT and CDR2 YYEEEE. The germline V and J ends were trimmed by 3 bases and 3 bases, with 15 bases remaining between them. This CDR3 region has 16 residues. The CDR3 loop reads CASSSAIRRANEKLFF. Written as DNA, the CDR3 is TGTGCCAGCAGCTCTGCAATAAGGAGGGCTAATGAAAAACTGTTTTTT.

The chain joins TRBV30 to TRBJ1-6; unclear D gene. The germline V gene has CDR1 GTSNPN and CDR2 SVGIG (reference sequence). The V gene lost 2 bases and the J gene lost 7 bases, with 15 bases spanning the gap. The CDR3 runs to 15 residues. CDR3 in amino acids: CAWSPKWGGNSPLHF. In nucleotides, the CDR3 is TGTGCCTGGAGTCCCAAGTGGGGAGGGAATTCACCCCTCCACTTT.

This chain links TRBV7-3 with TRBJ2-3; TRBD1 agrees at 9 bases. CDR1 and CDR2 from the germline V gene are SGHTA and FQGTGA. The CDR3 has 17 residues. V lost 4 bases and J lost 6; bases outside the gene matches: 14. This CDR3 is CASSSYLQGAIGDTQYF. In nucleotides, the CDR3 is TGTGCCAGCAGCTCGTATTTACAGGGGGCGATAGGTGATACGCAGTATTTT.

CDR3 loop: CASTKGAGANVLTF. The CDR3 region has the DNA TGCGCCAGCACGAAGGGGGCTGGGGCCAACGTCCTGACTTTC. J is TRBJ2-6 and V is TRBV4-3; possibly TRBD1 for D (6 bases). Germline lookup yields CDR1 LGHNA and CDR2 YSLEER. The V end lost 7 bases, the J end lost 2 bases, and 9 bases lay between the germline ends. CDR3 length: 14 amino acids.

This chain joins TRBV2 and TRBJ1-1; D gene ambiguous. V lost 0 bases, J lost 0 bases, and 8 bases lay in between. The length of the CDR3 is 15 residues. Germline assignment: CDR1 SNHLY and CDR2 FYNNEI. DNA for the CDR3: TGTGCCAGCAGTGAAGCGCTTCCGGTGAACACTGAAGCTTTCTTT. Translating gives CASSEALPVNTEAFF.

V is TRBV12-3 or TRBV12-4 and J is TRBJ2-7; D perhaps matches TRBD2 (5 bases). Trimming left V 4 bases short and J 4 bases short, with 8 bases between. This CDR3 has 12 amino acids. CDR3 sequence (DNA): TGTGCCAGCAGTTGGACTGTTTACGAGCAGTACTTC. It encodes CASSWTVYEQYF.

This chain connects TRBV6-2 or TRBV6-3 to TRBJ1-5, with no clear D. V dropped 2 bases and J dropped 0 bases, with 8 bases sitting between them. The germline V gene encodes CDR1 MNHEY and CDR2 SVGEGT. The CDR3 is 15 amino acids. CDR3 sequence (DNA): TGTGCCAGCAGTTACGCACGCTATAGCAATCAGCCCCAGCATTTT. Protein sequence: CASSYARYSNQPQHF.

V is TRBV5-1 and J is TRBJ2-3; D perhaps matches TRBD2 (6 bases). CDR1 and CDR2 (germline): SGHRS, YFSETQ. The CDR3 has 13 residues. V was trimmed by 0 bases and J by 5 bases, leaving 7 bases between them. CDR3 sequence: CASSLAGEDTQYF. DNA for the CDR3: TGCGCCAGCAGCTTGGCGGGGGAAGATACGCAGTATTTT.

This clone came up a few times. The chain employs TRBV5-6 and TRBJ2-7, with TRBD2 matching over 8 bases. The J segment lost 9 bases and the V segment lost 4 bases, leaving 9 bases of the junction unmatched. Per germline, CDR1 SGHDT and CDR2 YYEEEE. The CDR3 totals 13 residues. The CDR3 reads CASSPTGGEVQYF. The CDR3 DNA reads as TGTGCCAGCAGCCCGACCGGGGGGGAGGTGCAGTACTTC.

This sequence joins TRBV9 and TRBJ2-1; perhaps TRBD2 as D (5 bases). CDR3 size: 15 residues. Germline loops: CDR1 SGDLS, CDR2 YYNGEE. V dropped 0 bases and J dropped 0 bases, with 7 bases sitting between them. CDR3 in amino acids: CASSVAGDSYNEQFF. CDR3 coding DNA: TGTGCCAGCAGCGTAGCCGGGGACTCCTACAATGAGCAGTTCTTC.

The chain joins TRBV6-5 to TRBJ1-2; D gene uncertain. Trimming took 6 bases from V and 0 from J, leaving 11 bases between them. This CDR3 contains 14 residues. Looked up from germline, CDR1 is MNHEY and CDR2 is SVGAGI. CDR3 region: CASRPGGTNYGYTF. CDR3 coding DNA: TGTGCCAGCAGACCTGGAGGGACTAACTATGGCTACACCTTC.

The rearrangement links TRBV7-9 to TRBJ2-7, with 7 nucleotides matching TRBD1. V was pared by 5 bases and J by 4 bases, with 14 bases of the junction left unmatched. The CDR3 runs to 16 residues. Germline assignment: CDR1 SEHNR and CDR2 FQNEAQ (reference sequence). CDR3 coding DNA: TGTGCCAGCAGCCCAGTACGGGACAGTAGTCAGTACGAGCAGTACTTC. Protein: CASSPVRDSSQYEQYF.

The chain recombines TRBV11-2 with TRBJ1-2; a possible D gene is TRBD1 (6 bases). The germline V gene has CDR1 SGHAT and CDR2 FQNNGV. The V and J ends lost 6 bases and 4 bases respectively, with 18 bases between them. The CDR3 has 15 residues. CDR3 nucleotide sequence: TGTGCCAGCAGTCCCGGGGAGTACAGGGTCTATGGCTACACCTTC. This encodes CASSPGEYRVYGYTF.

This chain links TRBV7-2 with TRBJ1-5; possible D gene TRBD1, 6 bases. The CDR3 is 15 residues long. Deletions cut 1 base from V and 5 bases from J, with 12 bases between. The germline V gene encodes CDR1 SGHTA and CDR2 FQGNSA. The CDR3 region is CASSLEGGADQPQHF. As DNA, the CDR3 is TGTGCCAGCAGCTTAGAGGGGGGGGCGGATCAGCCCCAGCATTTT.

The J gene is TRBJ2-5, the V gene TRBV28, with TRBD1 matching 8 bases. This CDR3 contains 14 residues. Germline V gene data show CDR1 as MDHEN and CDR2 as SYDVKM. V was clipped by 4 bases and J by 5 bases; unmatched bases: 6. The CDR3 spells CASSSRGTGETQYF. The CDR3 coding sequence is TGTGCCAGCAGTTCTAGGGGGACAGGCGAGACCCAGTACTTC.

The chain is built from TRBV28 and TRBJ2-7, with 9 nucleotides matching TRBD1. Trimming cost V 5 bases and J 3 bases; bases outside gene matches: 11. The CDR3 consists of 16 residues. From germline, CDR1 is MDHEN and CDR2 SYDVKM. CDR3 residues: CASSPTWTGDSYEQYF. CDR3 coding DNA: TGTGCCAGCAGTCCGACCTGGACAGGGGATAGCTACGAGCAGTACTTC.

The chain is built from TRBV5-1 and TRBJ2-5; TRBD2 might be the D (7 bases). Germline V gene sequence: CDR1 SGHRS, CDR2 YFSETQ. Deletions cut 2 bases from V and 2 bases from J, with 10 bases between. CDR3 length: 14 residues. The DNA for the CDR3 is TGCGCCAGCAGCTTAGGGGGGGTGCAAGAGACCCAGTACTTC. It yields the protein CASSLGGVQETQYF.

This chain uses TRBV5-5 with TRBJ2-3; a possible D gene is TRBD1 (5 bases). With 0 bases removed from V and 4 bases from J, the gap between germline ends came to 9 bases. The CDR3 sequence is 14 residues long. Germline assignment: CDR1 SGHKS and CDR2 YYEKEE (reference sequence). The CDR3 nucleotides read TGTGCCAGCAGCTTGGTCAGGGTGGCAGATACGCAGTATTTT. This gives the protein CASSLVRVADTQYF.

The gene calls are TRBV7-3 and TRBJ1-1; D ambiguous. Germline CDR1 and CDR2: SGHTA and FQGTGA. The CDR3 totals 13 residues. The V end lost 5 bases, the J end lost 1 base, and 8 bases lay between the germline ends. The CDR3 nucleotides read TGTGCCAGCAGCCCGACACGGAACACTGAAGCTTTCTTT. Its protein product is CASSPTRNTEAFF.

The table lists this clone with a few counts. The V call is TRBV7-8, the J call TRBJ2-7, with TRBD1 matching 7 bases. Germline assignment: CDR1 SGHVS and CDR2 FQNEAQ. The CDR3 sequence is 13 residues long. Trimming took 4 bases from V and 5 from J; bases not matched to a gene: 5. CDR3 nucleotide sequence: TGTGCCAGCAGCTATCAGGGGGACCACGAGCAGTACTTC. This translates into CASSYQGDHEQYF.

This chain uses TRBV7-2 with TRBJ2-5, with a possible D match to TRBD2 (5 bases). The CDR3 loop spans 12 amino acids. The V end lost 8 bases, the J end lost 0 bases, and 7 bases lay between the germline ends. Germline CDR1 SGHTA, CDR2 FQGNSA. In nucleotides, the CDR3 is TGTGCCAGCCAGCGGTACCAAGAGACCCAGTACTTC. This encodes CASQRYQETQYF.

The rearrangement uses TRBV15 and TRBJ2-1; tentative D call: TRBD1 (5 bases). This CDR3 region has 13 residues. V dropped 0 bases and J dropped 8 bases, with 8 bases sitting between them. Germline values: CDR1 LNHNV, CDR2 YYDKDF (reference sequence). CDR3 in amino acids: CATSRDLGDEQFF. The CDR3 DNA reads TGTGCCACCAGCAGAGATTTAGGGGATGAGCAGTTCTTC.

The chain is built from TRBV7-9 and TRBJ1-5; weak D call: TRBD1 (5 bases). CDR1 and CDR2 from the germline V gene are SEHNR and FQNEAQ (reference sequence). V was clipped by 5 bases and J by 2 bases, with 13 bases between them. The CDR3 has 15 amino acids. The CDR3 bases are TGTGCCAGCAGCCCAGGTGGGGGGGGCAATCAGCCCCAGCATTTT. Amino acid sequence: CASSPGGGGNQPQHF.

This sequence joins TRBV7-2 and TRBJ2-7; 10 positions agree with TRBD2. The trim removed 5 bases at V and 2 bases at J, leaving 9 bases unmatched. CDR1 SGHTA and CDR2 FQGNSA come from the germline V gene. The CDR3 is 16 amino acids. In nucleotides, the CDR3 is TGTGCCAGCAGCAGGGGGGGAACTAGCGGGGCCTACGAGCAGTACTTC. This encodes CASSRGGTSGAYEQYF.

CDR3 bases: TGCGCCAGCGCGGACGGGGGACCCTCTAACTATGGCTACACCTTC. Translation gives CASADGGPSNYGYTF. The chain has TRBV5-1 and TRBJ1-2, with D maybe TRBD1 (5 bases). The germline V and J ends were trimmed by 7 bases and 0 bases, with 16 bases remaining between them. The germline V gene encodes CDR1 SGHRS and CDR2 YFSETQ. The CDR3 is made up of 15 amino acids.